The 26 T cell receptor beta chains presented below share a single source sample, sequenced in a study of radiotherapy plus CTLA-4 blockade in lung cancer. Method: immunoSEQ multiplex PCR; TCRdb's copy keeps in-frame clones and lacks some. The sample has more than 55,000 clones; approximately 82% are singletons. The sample here was peripheral blood, taken from a patient treated with radiotherapy plus ipilimumab. The receptors shown here come from a human donor with non-small cell lung cancer whose response to radiotherapy plus ipilimumab could not be evaluated.

The genes are TRBV4-3 and TRBJ2-3, with unresolved D. This CDR3 contains 16 residues. V lost 0 bases and J lost 2, with 12 bases in between. Per germline, CDR1 LGHNA and CDR2 YSLEER. CDR3 DNA sequence: TGCGCCAGCAGCCAAGAGTTTGCGGTAAACACAGATACGCAGTATTTT. Translated: CASSQEFAVNTDTQYF.

J is TRBJ1-1 and V is TRBV13; D is possibly TRBD1 (6 bases). Germline lookup yields CDR1 PRHDT and CDR2 FYEKMQ (reference sequence). The CDR3 is 14 amino acids. V lost 2 bases and J 11 bases, leaving 18 bases between the germline ends. The CDR3 region has the DNA TGTGCCAGCAGCTTAAGGGGGAAAAGGGGTGGCGCTTTCTTT. Encoded protein: CASSLRGKRGGAFF.

This clone has just a few counts. This chain uses TRBV6-5 with TRBJ1-6, with 9 bases matching TRBD1. The trim removed 2 bases at V and 10 bases at J, leaving 9 bases unmatched. The CDR3 totals 16 residues. The germline CDR1 and CDR2 sequences are MNHEY and SVGAGI. The CDR3 sequence: CASSYRGQGRESPLHF. CDR3 nucleotides: TGTGCCAGCAGTTACCGCGGACAGGGGCGAGAGTCACCCCTCCACTTT.

The CDR3: CASSYSGPKATDTQYF. As DNA, the CDR3 is TGTGCCAGCAGTTACTCGGGGCCCAAGGCGACAGATACGCAGTATTTT. The chain combines TRBV6-5 with TRBJ2-3, with a tentative D call TRBD1 (5 bases). The CDR3 has 16 residues. Deletions cut 0 bases from V and 3 bases from J, with 13 bases between. Germline CDR1 and CDR2: MNHEY and SVGAGI.

This chain connects TRBV6-1 to TRBJ2-7, with TRBD1 matching over 9 bases. Germline V CDR1 and CDR2: MNHNS, SASEGT. The V gene end was trimmed by 4 bases and the J gene end by 6 bases; junction bases not matched to a gene: 10. This CDR3 spans 15 amino acids. The CDR3 DNA reads as TGTGCCAGCAGTGTAGGGGACAGGGTTCTAGGCGAGCAGTACTTC. Translating it yields CASSVGDRVLGEQYF.

V is TRBV9 and J is TRBJ1-6; unclear D gene. Trimming took off 5 bases at V and 1 base at J, with 10 bases between the two ends. CDR3 length: 15 amino acids. CDR1 is SGDLS and CDR2 is YYNGEE in the germline V gene. The chain's CDR3 is CASRAGGSYNSPLHF. Here the CDR3 DNA reads TGTGCCAGCAGAGCTGGAGGGTCCTATAATTCACCCCTCCACTTT.

The chain joins TRBV7-2 to TRBJ2-3; D is uncertain. The CDR3 consists of 17 residues. V was shortened by 0 bases and J by 4 bases, with 17 bases between the two germline ends. Per germline, CDR1 SGHTA and CDR2 FQGNSA. CDR3 nucleotide sequence: TGTGCCAGCAGCTTAGCTACCACCGGGTCCAAGGCAGATACGCAGTATTTT. Its translation is CASSLATTGSKADTQYF.

This clone was observed a handful of times. CDR3 sequence (DNA): TGTGCCAGCAGCCCCTTAGGCAGGAAGGAATACACCTTC. Protein: CASSPLGRKEYTF. This chain joins TRBV6-1 and TRBJ1-2; D gene unclear. The germline V gene encodes CDR1 MNHNS and CDR2 SASEGT. The CDR3 sequence is 13 residues long. With 6 bases removed from V and 11 bases from J, the gap between germline ends came to 19 bases.

This chain links TRBV9 with TRBJ2-2, with D possibly being TRBD1 (5 bases). The ends were cut back, 6 bases at V and 2 bases at J, with 11 bases in the middle. The CDR3 extends over 14 amino acids. Germline CDR1 and CDR2: SGDLS and YYNGEE. CDR3 residues: CASTRTSNTGELFF. In DNA, the CDR3 is TGTGCCAGCACCAGGACATCCAACACCGGGGAGCTGTTTTTT.

The chain couples TRBV9 to TRBJ2-5; TRBD2 aligns across 7 bases. V lost 1 base to trimming and J lost 1 base; unmatched junction nucleotides: 7. This CDR3 comprises 16 residues. The germline V gene has CDR1 SGDLS and CDR2 YYNGEE. CDR3 in DNA: TGTGCCAGCAGCGTAAGCCCAAGCGGGGCCCAAGAGACCCAGTACTTC. Its protein is CASSVSPSGAQETQYF. The variable domain in full, completed from reference TRBV9 and TRBJ2-5, reads DSGVTQTPKHLITATGQRVTLRCSPRSGDLSVYWYQQSLDQGLQFLIQYYNGEERAKGNILERFSAQQFPDLHSELNLSSLELGDSALYFCASSVSPSGAQETQYFGPGTRLLVL.

The rearrangement joins TRBV7-2 to TRBJ2-7; 9 bases fit TRBD2. V was clipped by 4 bases and J by 2 bases; unmatched bases: 6. Germline V gives CDR1 SGHTA, CDR2 FQGNSA. The CDR3 is 15 amino acids. CDR3 region: CASSSRTSATYEQYF. The CDR3 bases are TGTGCCAGCAGCTCTCGGACTAGCGCCACCTACGAGCAGTACTTC.

The chain couples TRBV6-1 to TRBJ1-5; TRBD1 is a possible D gene (5 bases). This CDR3 contains 13 residues. The V gene's germline CDR1 is MNHNS and CDR2 SASEGT. V lost 5 bases and J lost 7, with 12 bases in between. The CDR3 protein is CASSQGWEQPQHF. CDR3 in DNA: TGTGCCAGCAGTCAGGGATGGGAACAGCCCCAGCATTTT.

The rearrangement links TRBV7-2 to TRBJ1-1; D may be TRBD1 (6 bases). V dropped 5 bases and J dropped 1 base, with 23 bases sitting between them. Germline V gives CDR1 SGHTA, CDR2 FQGNSA. The CDR3 contains 18 residues. CDR3 nucleotides: TGTGCCAGCAGCAAAAATCCCGGACAGAGCCTCAGGAACACTGAAGCTTTCTTT. This gives the protein CASSKNPGQSLRNTEAFF.

This clone has just one count. The chain recombines TRBV7-9 with TRBJ1-3, with 11 bases aligning to TRBD1. J gave up 3 bases and V 6 bases, and 7 bases lay outside the gene matches. Germline-derived CDR1 and CDR2 are SEHNR and FQNEAQ (reference sequence). The CDR3 length is 16 residues. CDR3 coding DNA: TGTGCCAGCAGTCTCAGGACAGGGGGCAATGGAAACACCATATATTTT. Translation: CASSLRTGGNGNTIYF.

The V and J genes are TRBV30 and TRBJ2-6; 7 bases map to TRBD2. The CDR3 covers 15 residues. The V gene end was trimmed by 3 bases and the J gene end by 0 bases; junction bases not matched to a gene: 2. Germline assignment: CDR1 GTSNPN and CDR2 SVGIG (reference sequence). Here the CDR3 DNA reads TGTGCCTGGAGGGGGGGGTTCTCTGGGGCCAACGTCCTGACTTTC. It encodes CAWRGGFSGANVLTF.

CDR3 in amino acids: CASSQDDRGNYGYTF. In DNA, the CDR3 is TGCGCCAGCAGCCAAGACGACAGGGGGAACTATGGCTACACCTTC. The chain couples TRBV4-3 to TRBJ1-2; 9 nucleotides line up with TRBD1. The CDR3 runs 15 residues. The germline CDR1 and CDR2 sequences are LGHNA and YSLEER. V trimming: 0 bases; J trimming: 2 bases; junction bases outside the gene matches: 1.

This chain uses TRBV7-2 with TRBJ1-1; the D gene is possibly TRBD1 (5 bases). V shed 1 base and J shed 4 bases, with 10 bases lying between them. Germline CDR1 SGHTA, CDR2 FQGNSA. There are 14 residues in the CDR3. The CDR3: CASSLESGLTEAFF. CDR3 coding DNA: TGTGCCAGCAGCTTAGAGTCAGGGCTCACTGAAGCTTTCTTT. The full variable domain, rest sourced from reference TRBV7-2 and TRBJ1-1, is GAGVSQSPSNKVTEKGKDVELRCDPISGHTALYWYRQSLGQGLEFLIYFQGNSAPDKSGLPSDRFSAERTGGSVSTLTIQRTQQEDSAVYLCASSLESGLTEAFFGQGTRLTVV.

The V gene is TRBV27, the J gene TRBJ2-5; maybe TRBD1 (6 bases). Germline V lookup: CDR1 MNHEY, CDR2 SMNVEV (reference sequence). CDR3 size: 15 residues. Trimming took 6 bases from V and 5 from J, leaving 19 bases between them. The CDR3 DNA reads as TGTGCCAGCAGATTAGGGACACTCACGGGGGAGACCCAGTACTTC. This codes for CASRLGTLTGETQYF.

The chain links TRBV7-2 to TRBJ2-2, with a possible D match to TRBD1 (6 bases). CDR1 SGHTA and CDR2 FQGNSA come from the germline V gene. The CDR3 totals 17 residues. The V end lost 1 base, the J end lost 6 bases, and 18 bases lay between the germline ends. The CDR3 is CASSLGGPNVGSGELFF. In DNA form, the CDR3 reads TGTGCCAGCAGCTTAGGGGGGCCAAACGTTGGATCCGGGGAGCTGTTTTTT.

The chain recombines TRBV7-8 with TRBJ1-2, with TRBD1 matching 7 bases. The length of the CDR3 is 14 residues. The trim removed 3 bases at V and 4 bases at J, leaving 5 bases unmatched. Germline V gene sequence: CDR1 SGHVS, CDR2 FQNEAQ. CDR3 sequence reads: CASSLEGAVYGYTF. For the CDR3, the DNA is TGTGCCAGCAGCTTGGAGGGGGCCGTCTATGGCTACACCTTC.

The J gene is TRBJ2-2, the V gene TRBV29-1, with a tentative D call TRBD2 (6 bases). This CDR3 has 15 residues. V was trimmed by 1 base and J by 2 bases, leaving 11 bases between them. Germline V gene sequence: CDR1 SQVTM, CDR2 ANQGSEA. CDR3: CSVEGLAPNTGELFF. The CDR3 DNA reads TGCAGCGTTGAAGGTCTAGCGCCCAACACCGGGGAGCTGTTTTTT.

This chain links TRBV2 with TRBJ1-5; 7 nucleotides agree with TRBD1. This CDR3 comprises 15 residues. The V and J ends lost 5 bases and 3 bases, in that order; junction bases with no gene match: 7. Germline-derived CDR1 and CDR2 are SNHLY and FYNNEI. The CDR3 DNA reads as TGTGCCAGCAGTTCCGACAGGGCCGTCAATCAGCCCCAGCATTTT. Protein product: CASSSDRAVNQPQHF.

The chain is built from TRBV5-1 and TRBJ2-1, with 8 bases matching TRBD1. CDR3 length: 16 amino acids. Germline CDR1 is SGHRS and CDR2 is YFSETQ. V dropped 4 bases and J dropped 4; count of bases not matched to a gene: 10. The CDR3 loop is CASSGWTGSEYNEQFF. CDR3 nucleotides: TGCGCCAGCAGCGGCTGGACAGGGAGCGAGTACAATGAGCAGTTCTTC.

The chain combines TRBV27 with TRBJ1-2; D is perhaps TRBD1 (6 bases). The germline V gene encodes CDR1 MNHEY and CDR2 SMNVEV (reference sequence). V lost 2 bases and J 8 bases, leaving 15 bases between the germline ends. This CDR3 region has 14 residues. The CDR3 sequence: CASSLGAQGLGYTF. The CDR3 nucleotides read TGTGCCAGCAGTTTAGGCGCACAGGGTCTCGGCTACACCTTC.

The chain has TRBV2 and TRBJ2-7, with D perhaps matching TRBD1 (6 bases). Germline V gene lookup returns CDR1 SNHLY and CDR2 FYNNEI. This CDR3 region has 14 residues. V dropped 8 bases and J dropped 3 bases, with 17 bases sitting between them. CDR3 sequence: CASEQDRELYEQYF. The CDR3 nucleotides read TGTGCCAGCGAACAGGACAGAGAACTCTACGAGCAGTACTTC.

Only one count was recorded for this clone. This sequence joins TRBV5-1 and TRBJ2-7, with D perhaps matching TRBD1 (5 bases). The V end was cut by 3 bases, the J end by 3 bases, with 10 bases between. CDR1 is SGHRS, CDR2 YFSETQ, per germline. The CDR3 runs 13 residues. CDR3 amino acids: CASSSGFYYEQYF. DNA of the CDR3: TGCGCCAGCAGCTCAGGGTTCTACTACGAGCAGTACTTC.